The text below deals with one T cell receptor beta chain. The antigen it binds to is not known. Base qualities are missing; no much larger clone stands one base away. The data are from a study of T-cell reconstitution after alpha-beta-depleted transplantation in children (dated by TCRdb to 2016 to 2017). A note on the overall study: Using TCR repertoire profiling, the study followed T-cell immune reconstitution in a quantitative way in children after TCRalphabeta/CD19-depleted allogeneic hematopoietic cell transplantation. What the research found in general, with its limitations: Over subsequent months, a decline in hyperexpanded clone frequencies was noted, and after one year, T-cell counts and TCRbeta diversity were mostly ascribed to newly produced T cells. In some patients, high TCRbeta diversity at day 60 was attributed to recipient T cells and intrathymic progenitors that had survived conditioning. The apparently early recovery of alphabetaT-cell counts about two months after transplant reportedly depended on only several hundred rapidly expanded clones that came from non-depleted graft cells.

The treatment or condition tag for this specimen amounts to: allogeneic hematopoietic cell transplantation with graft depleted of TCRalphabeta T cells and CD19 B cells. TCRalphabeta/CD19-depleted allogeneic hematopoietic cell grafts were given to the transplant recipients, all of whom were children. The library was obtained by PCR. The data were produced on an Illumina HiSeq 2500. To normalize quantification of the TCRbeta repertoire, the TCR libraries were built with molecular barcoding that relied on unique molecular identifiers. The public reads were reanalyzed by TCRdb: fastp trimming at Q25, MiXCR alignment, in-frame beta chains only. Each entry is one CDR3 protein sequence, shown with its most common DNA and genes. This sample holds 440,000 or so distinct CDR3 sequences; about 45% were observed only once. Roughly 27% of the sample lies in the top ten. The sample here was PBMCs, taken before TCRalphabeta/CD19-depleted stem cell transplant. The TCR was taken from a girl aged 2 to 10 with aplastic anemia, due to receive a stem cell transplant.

In nucleotide form, the sequence is TGCAGTGCTAGAGATTGGGCTAGCGGGAAATACGAGCAGTACTTC. It translates to CSARDWASGKYEQYF. Recombination connected TRBV20-1 to TRBJ2-7; 9 central nucleotides agree with TRBD2. Per the germline V gene (reference sequence), DFQATT is the CDR1 and SNEGSKA is the CDR2. From V the trimming removes 0 bases and from J it removes 4 bases, while the gene matches leave 7 bases of the junction unaccounted for. The CDR3 spans 15 residues, from the cysteine through the phenylalanine. Of all the DNA, just the CDR3 is kept, 45 bases in frame from base 1.